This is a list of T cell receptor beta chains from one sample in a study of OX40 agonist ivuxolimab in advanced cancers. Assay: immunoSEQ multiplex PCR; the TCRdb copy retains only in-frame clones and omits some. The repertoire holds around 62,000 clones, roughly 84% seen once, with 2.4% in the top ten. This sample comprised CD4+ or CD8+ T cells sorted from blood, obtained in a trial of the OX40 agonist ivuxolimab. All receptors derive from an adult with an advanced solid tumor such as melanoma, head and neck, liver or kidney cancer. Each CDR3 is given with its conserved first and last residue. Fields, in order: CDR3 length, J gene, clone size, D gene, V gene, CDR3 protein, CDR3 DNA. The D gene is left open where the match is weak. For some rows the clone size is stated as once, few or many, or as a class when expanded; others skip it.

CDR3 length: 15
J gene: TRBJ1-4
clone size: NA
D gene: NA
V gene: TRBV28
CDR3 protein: CASSFRPERGEKLFF
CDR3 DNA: TGTGCCAGCAGTTTCCGCCCAGAGCGGGGCGAAAAACTGTTTTTT

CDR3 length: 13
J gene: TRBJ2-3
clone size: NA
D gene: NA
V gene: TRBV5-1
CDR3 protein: CASSLIGEDTQYF
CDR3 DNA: TGTGCCAGCAGCTTGATCGGGGAAGATACGCAGTATTTT

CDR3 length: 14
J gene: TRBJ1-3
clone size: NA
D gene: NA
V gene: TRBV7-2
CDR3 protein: CASSLAPGEYTIYF
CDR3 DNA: TGTGCCAGCAGCTTAGCTCCGGGGGAGTACACCATATATTTT

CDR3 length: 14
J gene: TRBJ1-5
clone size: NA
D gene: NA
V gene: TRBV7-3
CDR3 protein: CASSLTGAGQPQHF
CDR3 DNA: TGTGCCAGCAGCTTAACAGGGGCAGGTCAGCCCCAGCATTTT

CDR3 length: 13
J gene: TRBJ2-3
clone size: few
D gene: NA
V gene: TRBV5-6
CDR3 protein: CASSLLQTDTQYF
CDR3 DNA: TGTGCCAGCAGCCTACTCCAAACAGATACGCAGTATTTT

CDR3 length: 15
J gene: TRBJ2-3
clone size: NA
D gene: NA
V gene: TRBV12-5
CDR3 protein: CASGSSGGVTDTQYF
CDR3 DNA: TGTGCTAGTGGCAGTTCCGGTGGTGTCACAGATACGCAGTATTTT

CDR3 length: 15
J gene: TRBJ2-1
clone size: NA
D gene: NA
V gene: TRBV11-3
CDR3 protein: CASSFQGSSYNEQFF
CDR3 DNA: TGTGCCAGCAGCTTTCAGGGAAGCTCCTACAATGAGCAGTTCTTC

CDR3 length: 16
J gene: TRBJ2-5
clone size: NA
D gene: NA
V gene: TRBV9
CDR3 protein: CASSVGIQGGQETQYF
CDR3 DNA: TGTGCCAGCAGCGTAGGGATTCAGGGGGGTCAAGAGACCCAGTACTTC

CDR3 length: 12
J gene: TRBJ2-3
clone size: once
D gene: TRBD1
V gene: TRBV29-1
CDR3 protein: CSVGTGGDTQYF
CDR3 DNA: TGCAGCGTTGGGACAGGGGGTGATACGCAGTATTTT

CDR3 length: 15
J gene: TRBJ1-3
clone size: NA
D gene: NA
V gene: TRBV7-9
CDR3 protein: CASSGDFHSGNTIYF
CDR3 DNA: TGTGCCAGCAGCGGCGACTTCCACTCTGGAAACACCATATATTTT

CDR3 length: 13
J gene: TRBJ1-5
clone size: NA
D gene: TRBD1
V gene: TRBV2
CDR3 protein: CASSGTGNQPQHF
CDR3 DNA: TGTGCCAGCAGTGGGACAGGTAATCAGCCCCAGCATTTT

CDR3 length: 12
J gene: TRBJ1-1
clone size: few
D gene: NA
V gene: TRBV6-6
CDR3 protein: CASSNTGTEAFF
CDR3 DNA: TGTGCCAGCAGTAACACCGGGACTGAAGCTTTCTTT

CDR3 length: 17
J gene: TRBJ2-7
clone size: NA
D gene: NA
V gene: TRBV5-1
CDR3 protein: CASSLAPRLLSSYEQYF
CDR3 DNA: TGCGCCAGCAGCTTGGCCCCCCGACTACTGAGCTCCTACGAGCAGTACTTC

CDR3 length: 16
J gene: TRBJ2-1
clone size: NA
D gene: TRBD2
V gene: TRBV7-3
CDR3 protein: CASSIGRLAGNNEQFF
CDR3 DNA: TGTGCCAGCAGCATAGGAAGGCTAGCGGGGAATAATGAGCAGTTCTTC

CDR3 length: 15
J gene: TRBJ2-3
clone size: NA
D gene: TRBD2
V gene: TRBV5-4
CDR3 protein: CASSLASGGTDTQYF
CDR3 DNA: TGTGCCAGCAGCTTGGCTAGCGGGGGGACAGATACGCAGTATTTT

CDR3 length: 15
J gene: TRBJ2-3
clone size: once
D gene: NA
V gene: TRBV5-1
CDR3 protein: CASSLASPTADTQYF
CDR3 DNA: TGCGCCAGCAGCTTGGCCTCCCCGACAGCAGATACGCAGTATTTT

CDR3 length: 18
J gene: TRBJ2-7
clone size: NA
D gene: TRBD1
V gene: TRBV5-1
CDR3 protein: CASRREGTGVTLVHEQYF
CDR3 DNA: TGCGCCAGCAGACGGGAGGGGACAGGGGTTACCCTAGTCCACGAGCAGTACTTC

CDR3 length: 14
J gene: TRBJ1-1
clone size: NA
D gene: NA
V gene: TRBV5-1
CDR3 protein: CASSYNSLNTEAFF
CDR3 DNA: TGCGCCAGCAGCTACAACAGCTTAAACACTGAAGCTTTCTTT

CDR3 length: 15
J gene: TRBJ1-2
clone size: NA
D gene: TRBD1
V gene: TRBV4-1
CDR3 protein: CASSQDTGGVSGYTF
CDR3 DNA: TGCGCCAGCAGCCAAGATACAGGGGGTGTGAGTGGCTACACCTTC

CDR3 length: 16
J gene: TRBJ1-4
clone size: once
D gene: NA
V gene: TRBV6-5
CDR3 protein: CASSYDRSFANEKLFF
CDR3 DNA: TGTGCCAGCAGTTATGACAGGTCTTTTGCTAATGAAAAACTGTTTTTT

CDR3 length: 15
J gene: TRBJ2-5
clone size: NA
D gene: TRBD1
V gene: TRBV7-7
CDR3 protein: CASSRGTGLQETQYF
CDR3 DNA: TGTGCTAGCAGCCGCGGGACAGGGCTTCAAGAGACCCAGTACTTC

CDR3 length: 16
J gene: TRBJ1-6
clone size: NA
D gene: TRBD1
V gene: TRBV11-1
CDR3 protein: CASSLRRDRNNSPLHF
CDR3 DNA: TGTGCCAGCAGCTTACGAAGGGACAGGAATAATTCACCCCTCCACTTT

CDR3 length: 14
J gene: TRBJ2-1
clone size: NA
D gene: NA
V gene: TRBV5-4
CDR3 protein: CASSLAMGGQGEFF
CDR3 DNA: TGTGCCAGCAGCTTGGCCATGGGGGGCCAGGGGGAGTTCTTC

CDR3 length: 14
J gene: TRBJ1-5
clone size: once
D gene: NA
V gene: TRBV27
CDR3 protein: CASSSLPRGQPQHF
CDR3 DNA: TGTGCCAGCAGTTCTCTCCCCCGGGGCCAGCCCCAGCATTTT

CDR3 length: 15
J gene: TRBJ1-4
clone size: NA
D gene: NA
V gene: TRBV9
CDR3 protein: CASSVSPMAGEKLFF
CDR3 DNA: TGTGCCAGCAGCGTTAGCCCGATGGCGGGGGAAAAACTGTTTTTT

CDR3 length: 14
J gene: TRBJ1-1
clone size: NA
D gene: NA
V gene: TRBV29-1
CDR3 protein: CSVDRTLKNTEAFF
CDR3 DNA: TGCAGCGTTGACAGGACACTAAAGAACACTGAAGCTTTCTTT

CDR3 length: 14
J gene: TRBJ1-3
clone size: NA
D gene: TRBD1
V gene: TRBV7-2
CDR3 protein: CASSLVSRGRDIYF
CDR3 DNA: TGTGCCAGCAGCTTAGTCTCCAGGGGGCGCGACATATATTTT

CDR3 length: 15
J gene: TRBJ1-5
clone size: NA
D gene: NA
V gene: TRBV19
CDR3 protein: CASSLEGGGNQPQHF
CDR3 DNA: TGTGCCAGTAGTTTGGAGGGGGGAGGCAATCAGCCCCAGCATTTT

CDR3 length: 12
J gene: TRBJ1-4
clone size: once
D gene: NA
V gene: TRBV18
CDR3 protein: CASSPPSGKLFF
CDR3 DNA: TGTGCCAGCTCACCACCGTCGGGTAAACTGTTTTTT

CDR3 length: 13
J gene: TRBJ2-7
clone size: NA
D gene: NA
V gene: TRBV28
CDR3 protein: CASRIGGSYEQYF
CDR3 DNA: TGTGCCAGCAGAATCGGCGGGTCCTACGAGCAGTACTTC